Following are 3 T cell receptor beta chains from one sample sequenced in a study of cytomegalovirus exposure and HLA in healthy donors. It was with 60 Vbeta and 13 Jbeta primers that the PCR ran. The data were produced by immunoSEQ multiplex PCR, yet TCRdb's version contains in-frame clones alone and is incomplete. The table shows 70,000 to 95,000 clones, with roughly 79% occurring only once. Sequenced material: PBMCs. These receptors all stem from a woman aged 25-40 years in good health and CMV-seronegative.

This clone was seen only a few times. This sequence joins TRBV7-9 and TRBJ2-7; TRBD2 might be the D (5 bases). There are 16 residues in the CDR3. Trimming stripped 5 bases from V and 7 bases from J, with 24 bases between. The germline CDR1 and CDR2 sequences are SEHNR and FQNEAQ (reference sequence). In nucleotides, the CDR3 is TGTGCCAGCAGCCCCCCTAATCCTAGCCAGAAACGGGAGCAGTACTTC. Translating gives CASSPPNPSQKREQYF.

The V gene is TRBV5-1, the J gene TRBJ2-3; 14 bases line up with TRBD2. This CDR3 is built from 19 residues. After removal of 0 bases from V and 2 bases from J, the junction contained 8 bases not matched to a gene. Germline V gene lookup returns CDR1 SGHRS and CDR2 YFSETQ. CDR3 DNA sequence: TGCGCCAGCAGCTTGGACGCCCGACTAGCGGGAGGGCTCACAGATACGCAGTATTTT. Its protein product is CASSLDARLAGGLTDTQYF. The complete variable domain, with remaining parts taken from reference TRBV5-1 and TRBJ2-3, reads KAGVTQTPRYLIKTRGQQVTLSCSPISGHRSVSWYQQTPGQGLQFLFEYFSETQRNKGNFPGRFSGRQFSNSRSEMNVSTLELGDSALYLCASSLDARLAGGLTDTQYFGPGTRLTVL.

The chain uses TRBV18 and TRBJ2-3; 11 nucleotides align to TRBD2. The CDR3 has 15 residues. J was trimmed by 13 bases and V by 1 base; bases with no gene match: 10. CDR1 is KGHSH and CDR2 is LQKENI in the germline V gene. The CDR3 DNA is TGTGCCAGCTCACCACAGGCTAGCGGGAGGCCTCCGGAGTATTTT. Protein product: CASSPQASGRPPEYF.